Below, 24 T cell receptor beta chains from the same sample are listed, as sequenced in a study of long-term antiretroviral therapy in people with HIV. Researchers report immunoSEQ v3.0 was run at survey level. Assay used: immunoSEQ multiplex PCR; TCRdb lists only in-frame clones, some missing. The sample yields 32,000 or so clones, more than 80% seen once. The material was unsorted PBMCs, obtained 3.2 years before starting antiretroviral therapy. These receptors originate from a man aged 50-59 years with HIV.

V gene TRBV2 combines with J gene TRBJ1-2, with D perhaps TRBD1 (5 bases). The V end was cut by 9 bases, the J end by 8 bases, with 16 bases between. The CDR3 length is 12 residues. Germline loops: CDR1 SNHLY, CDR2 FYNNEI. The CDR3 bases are TGTGCCAGTGACGGGGGGGTAGGGGGCTACACCTTC. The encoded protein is CASDGGVGGYTF.

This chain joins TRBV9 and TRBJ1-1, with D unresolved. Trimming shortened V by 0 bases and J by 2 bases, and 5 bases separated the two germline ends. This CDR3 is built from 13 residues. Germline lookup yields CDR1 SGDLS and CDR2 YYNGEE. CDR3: CASSVGANTEAFF. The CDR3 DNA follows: TGTGCCAGCAGCGTAGGGGCCAACACTGAAGCTTTCTTT.

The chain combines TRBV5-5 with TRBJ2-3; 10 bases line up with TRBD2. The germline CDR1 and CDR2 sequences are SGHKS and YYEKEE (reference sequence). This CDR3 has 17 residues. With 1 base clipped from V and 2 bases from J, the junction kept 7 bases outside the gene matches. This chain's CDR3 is CASSLTRLAGYTDTQYF. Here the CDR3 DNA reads TGTGCCAGCAGCTTGACGAGACTAGCGGGTTACACAGATACGCAGTATTTT.

CDR3 region: CASTDYMTNTGELFF. CDR3 bases: TGTGCCAGTACGGACTATATGACGAACACCGGGGAGCTGTTTTTT. This chain connects TRBV19 to TRBJ2-2; D is perhaps TRBD2 (6 bases). Trimming stripped 7 bases from V and 0 bases from J, with 12 bases between. Germline CDR1 LNHDA, CDR2 SQIVND (reference sequence). The CDR3 has 15 amino acids.

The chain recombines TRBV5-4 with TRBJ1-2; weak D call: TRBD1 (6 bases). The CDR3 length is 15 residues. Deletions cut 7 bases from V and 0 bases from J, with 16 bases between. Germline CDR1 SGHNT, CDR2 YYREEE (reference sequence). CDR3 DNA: TGTGCCAGCCATTGGGGGGGGGCGACTAACTATGGCTACACCTTC. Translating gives CASHWGGATNYGYTF.

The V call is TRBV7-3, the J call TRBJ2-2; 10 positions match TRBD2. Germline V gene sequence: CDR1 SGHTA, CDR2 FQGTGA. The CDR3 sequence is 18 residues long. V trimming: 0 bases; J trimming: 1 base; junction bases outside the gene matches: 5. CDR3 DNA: TGTGCCAGCAGCTTAACGTCACTAGCGGGATGGAACACCGGGGAGCTGTTTTTT. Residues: CASSLTSLAGWNTGELFF. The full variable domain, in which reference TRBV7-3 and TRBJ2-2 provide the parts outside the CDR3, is GAGVSQTPSNKVTEKGKYVELRCDPISGHTALYWYRQSLGQGPEFLIYFQGTGAADDSGLPNDRFFAVRPEGSVSTLKIQRTERGDSAVYLCASSLTSLAGWNTGELFFGEGSRLTVL.

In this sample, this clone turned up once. CDR3 sequence: CASSRRPGGLSYEQYF. The CDR3 bases are TGTGCCAGCAGCAGGCGCCCGGGAGGACTCTCCTACGAGCAGTACTTC. This rearrangement joins TRBV21-1 to TRBJ2-7; the table's D call, TRBD2, has no DNA check behind it. TRBV21-1 is termed a pseudogene. The CDR3 loop spans 16 amino acids.

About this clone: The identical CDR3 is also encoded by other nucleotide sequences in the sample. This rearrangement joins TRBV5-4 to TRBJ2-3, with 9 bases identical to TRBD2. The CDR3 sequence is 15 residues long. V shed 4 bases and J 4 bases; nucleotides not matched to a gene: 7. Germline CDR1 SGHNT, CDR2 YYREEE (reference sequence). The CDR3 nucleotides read TGTGCCAGCAGCCTAGGGACTAGCAGGTCAGATACGCAGTATTTT. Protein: CASSLGTSRSDTQYF.

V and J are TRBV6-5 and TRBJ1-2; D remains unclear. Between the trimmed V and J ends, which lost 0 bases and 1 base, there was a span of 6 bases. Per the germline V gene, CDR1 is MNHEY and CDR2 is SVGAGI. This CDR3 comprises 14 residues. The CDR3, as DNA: TGTGCCAGCAGTTACTCGTACTTTAACTATGGCTACACCTTC. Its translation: CASSYSYFNYGYTF.

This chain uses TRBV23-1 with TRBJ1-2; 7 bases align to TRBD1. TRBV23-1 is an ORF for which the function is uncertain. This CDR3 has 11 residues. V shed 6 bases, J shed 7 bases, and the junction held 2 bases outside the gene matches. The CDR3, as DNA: TGCGCCAGCAGAGACAGGGTTGGCTACACCTTC. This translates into CASRDRVGYTF.

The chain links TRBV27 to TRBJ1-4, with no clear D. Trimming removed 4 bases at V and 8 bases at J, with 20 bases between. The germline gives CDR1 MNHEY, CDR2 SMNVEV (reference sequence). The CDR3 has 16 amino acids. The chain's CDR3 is CASSSYTGPWLEKLFF. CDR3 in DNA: TGTGCCAGCAGTTCCTACACCGGGCCATGGTTGGAAAAACTGTTTTTT.

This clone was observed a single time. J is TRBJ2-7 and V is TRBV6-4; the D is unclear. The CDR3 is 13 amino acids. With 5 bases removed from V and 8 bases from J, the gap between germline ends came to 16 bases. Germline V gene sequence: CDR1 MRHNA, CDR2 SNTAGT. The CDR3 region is CASSLGRKAKQYF. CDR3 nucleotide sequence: TGTGCCAGCAGTCTAGGAAGGAAGGCTAAGCAGTACTTC.

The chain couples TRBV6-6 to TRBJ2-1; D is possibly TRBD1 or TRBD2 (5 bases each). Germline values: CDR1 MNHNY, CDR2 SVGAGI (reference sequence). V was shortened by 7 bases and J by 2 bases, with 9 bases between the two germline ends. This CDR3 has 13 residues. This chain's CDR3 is CASNEGPYNEQFF. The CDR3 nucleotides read TGTGCCAGCAACGAGGGACCCTACAATGAGCAGTTCTTC.

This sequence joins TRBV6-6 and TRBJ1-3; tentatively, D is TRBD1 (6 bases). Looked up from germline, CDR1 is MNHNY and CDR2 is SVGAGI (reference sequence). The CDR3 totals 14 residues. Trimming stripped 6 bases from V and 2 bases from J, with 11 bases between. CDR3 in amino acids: CASRAAGAGNTIYF. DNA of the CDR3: TGTGCCAGCAGAGCGGCAGGGGCTGGAAACACCATATATTTT.

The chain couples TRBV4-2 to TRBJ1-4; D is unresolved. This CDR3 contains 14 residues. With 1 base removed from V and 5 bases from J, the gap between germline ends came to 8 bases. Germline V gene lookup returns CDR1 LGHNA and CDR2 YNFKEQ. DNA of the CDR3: TGTGCCAGCAGCCAAGGACTTCGGAATGAAAAACTGTTTTTT. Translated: CASSQGLRNEKLFF.

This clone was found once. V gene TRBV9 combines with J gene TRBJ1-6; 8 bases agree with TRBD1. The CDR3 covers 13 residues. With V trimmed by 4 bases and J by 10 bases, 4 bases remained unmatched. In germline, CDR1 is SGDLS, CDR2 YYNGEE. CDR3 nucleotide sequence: TGTGCCAGCAGCACTCGGACAGGGTCACCCCTCCACTTT. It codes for CASSTRTGSPLHF.

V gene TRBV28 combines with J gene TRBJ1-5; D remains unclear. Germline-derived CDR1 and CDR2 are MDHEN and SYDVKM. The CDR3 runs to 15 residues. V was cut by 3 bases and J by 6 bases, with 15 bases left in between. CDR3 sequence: CASSLSQGRGQPQHF. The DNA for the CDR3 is TGTGCCAGCAGTTTGAGTCAAGGACGGGGTCAGCCCCAGCATTTT.

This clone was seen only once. The CDR3 loop is CASSVATGPIAYEQYF. DNA for the CDR3: TGTGCCAGCAGCGTAGCTACAGGGCCGATTGCCTACGAGCAGTACTTC. The chain combines TRBV9 with TRBJ2-7; D is possibly TRBD1 (6 bases). The germline CDR1 and CDR2 sequences are SGDLS and YYNGEE. The CDR3 length is 16 residues. Trimming left V 0 bases short and J 2 bases short, with 15 bases between.

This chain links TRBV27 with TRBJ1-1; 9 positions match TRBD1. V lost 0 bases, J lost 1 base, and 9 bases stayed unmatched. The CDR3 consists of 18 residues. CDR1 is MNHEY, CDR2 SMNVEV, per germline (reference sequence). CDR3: CASSLSLLQGAGNTEAFF. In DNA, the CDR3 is TGTGCCAGCAGTTTATCCCTCCTACAGGGGGCGGGGAACACTGAAGCTTTCTTT.

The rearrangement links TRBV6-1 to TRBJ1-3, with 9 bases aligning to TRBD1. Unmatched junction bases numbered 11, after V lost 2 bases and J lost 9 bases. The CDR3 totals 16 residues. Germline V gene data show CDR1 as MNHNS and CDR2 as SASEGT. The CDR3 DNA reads TGTGCCAGCAGTGAACTACCGGGACAGGGAGTCGGCACCATATATTTT. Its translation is CASSELPGQGVGTIYF.

The CDR3 bases are TGTGCCACCGGGACAGGGGATTCCTACGAGCAGTACTTC. Encoded protein: CATGTGDSYEQYF. V is TRBV15 and J is TRBJ2-7, with TRBD1 matching over 10 bases. The junction had 2 bases not matched to a gene; V was cut back by 8 bases and J by 1 base. Germline V gene sequence: CDR1 LNHNV, CDR2 YYDKDF (reference sequence). This CDR3 spans 13 amino acids.

The CDR3 nucleotides read TGCGCCAGCAGCCAAGTCGATATGGGGCTAGCGGGATCGAACGAGCAGTACTTC. As protein: CASSQVDMGLAGSNEQYF. The chain carries TRBV4-1 and TRBJ2-7, with 9 bases lining up with TRBD2. The CDR3 covers 18 residues. Germline V CDR1 and CDR2: MGHRA, YSYEKL. J lost 5 bases, V lost 1 base, and 15 bases had no gene match.

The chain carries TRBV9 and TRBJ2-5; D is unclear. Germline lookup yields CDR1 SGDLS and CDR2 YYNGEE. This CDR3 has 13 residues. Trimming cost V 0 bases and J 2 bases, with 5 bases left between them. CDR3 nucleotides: TGTGCCAGCAGCGTAGCGGGTCAAGAGACCCAGTACTTC. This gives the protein CASSVAGQETQYF.

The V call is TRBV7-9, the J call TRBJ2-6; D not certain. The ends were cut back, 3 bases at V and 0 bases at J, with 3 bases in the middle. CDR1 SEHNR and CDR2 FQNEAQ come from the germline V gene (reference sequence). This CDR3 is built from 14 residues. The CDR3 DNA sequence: TGTGCCAGCAGCTTCCCCTCTGGGGCCAACGTCCTGACTTTC. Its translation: CASSFPSGANVLTF. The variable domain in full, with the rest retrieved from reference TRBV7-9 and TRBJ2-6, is DTGVSQNPRHKITKRGQNVTFRCDPISEHNRLYWYRQTLGQGPEFLTYFQNEAQLEKSRLLSDRFSAERPKGSFSTLEIQRTEQGDSAMYLCASSFPSGANVLTFGAGSRLTVL.